The 21 T cell receptor beta chains reported below all come from one sample, sequenced in a study of CD8+ T cells in alopecia areata. The sequencing template was cDNA reverse transcribed from extracted RNA. The protocol was immunoSEQ multiplex PCR, while the TCRdb copy is restricted to in-frame clones and leaves out a portion. Among over 150,000 clones listed, more than 50% were seen once. The sequenced material came from CD8+ T cells sorted from blood. The receptors were gathered from a human donor in good health.

The chain links TRBV4-1 to TRBJ1-5; D gene unclear. This CDR3 is 13 amino acids long. Germline lookup yields CDR1 MGHRA and CDR2 YSYEKL. Trimming pared 4 bases from V and 6 bases from J, leaving 10 bases between. DNA for the CDR3: TGCGCCAGCAGCCCCAGACGGGGTCAGCCCCAGCATTTT. It is translated as CASSPRRGQPQHF.

This clone turned up a few times. Additional DNA sequences in this sample encode the identical CDR3. The V and J genes are TRBV29-1 and TRBJ2-7, with D unresolved. Germline V gives CDR1 SQVTM, CDR2 ANQGSEA. This CDR3 spans 12 amino acids. V lost 2 bases to trimming and J lost 4 bases, with 9 bases between them. This CDR3 reads CSVETRDYEQYF. The DNA of the CDR3 is TGCAGCGTTGAAACCAGAGATTACGAGCAGTACTTC.

The V gene is TRBV6-6, the J gene TRBJ2-1, with unresolved D. The CDR3 sequence is 14 residues long. Trimming pared 2 bases from V and 6 bases from J, leaving 11 bases between. Germline-derived CDR1 and CDR2 are MNHNY and SVGAGI (reference sequence). The CDR3 nucleotides are TGTGCCAGCAGTTACGTGTCGGAAACCAATGAGCAGTTCTTC. Translated, it gives CASSYVSETNEQFF.

The gene calls are TRBV29-1 and TRBJ2-3; maybe TRBD1 (7 bases). CDR3 size: 15 residues. With 4 bases removed from V and 0 bases from J, the gap between germline ends came to 14 bases. Germline values: CDR1 SQVTM, CDR2 ANQGSEA. The CDR3 region has the DNA TGCAGCGTTGTAGAGGGGGCGGGAAGCACAGATACGCAGTATTTT. Its protein is CSVVEGAGSTDTQYF.

This clone was seen only once. The chain links TRBV27 to TRBJ2-7; D possibly corresponds to TRBD2 (5 bases). The V gene lost 6 bases and the J gene lost 3 bases, with 18 bases spanning the gap. The V gene's germline CDR1 is MNHEY and CDR2 SMNVEV (reference sequence). The length of the CDR3 is 15 residues. The CDR3 here is CASSPRADVFYEQYF. The CDR3 region has the DNA TGTGCCAGCAGCCCGAGGGCGGACGTATTCTACGAGCAGTACTTC.

The chain employs TRBV29-1 and TRBJ1-3; D not resolved. The germline V and J ends were trimmed by 6 bases and 7 bases, with 10 bases remaining between them. The CDR3 consists of 11 residues. CDR1 and CDR2 (germline): SQVTM, ANQGSEA. CDR3 nucleotides: TGCAGCGTCCGGACCGGGAACACCATATATTTT. Protein: CSVRTGNTIYF.

This chain connects TRBV15 to TRBJ2-7; D could derive from TRBD1 or TRBD2 (5 bases each). Trimming pared 0 bases from V and 3 bases from J, leaving 6 bases between. There are 13 residues in the CDR3. The germline gives CDR1 LNHNV, CDR2 YYDKDF (reference sequence). Written as DNA, the CDR3 is TGTGCCACCAGCAGAGAGGGGGACTACGAGCAGTACTTC. It is translated as CATSREGDYEQYF.

The chain joins TRBV11-3 to TRBJ1-6, with D perhaps TRBD1 (6 bases). Trimming pared 5 bases from V and 0 bases from J, leaving 14 bases between. From germline, CDR1 is SGHNT and CDR2 YENEEA. The CDR3 totals 17 residues. CDR3: CASSPGQLSSYNSPLHF. DNA for the CDR3: TGTGCCAGCAGCCCGGGACAATTAAGCTCCTATAATTCACCCCTCCACTTT.

The chain couples TRBV30 to TRBJ1-2; D remains ambiguous. This CDR3 has 11 residues. Per the germline V gene, CDR1 is GTSNPN and CDR2 is SVGIG (reference sequence). The V and J ends lost 5 bases and 5 bases respectively, with 9 bases between them. The CDR3 nucleotides read TGTGCCTGGGGAACGGGTTATGGCTACACCTTC. Translation gives CAWGTGYGYTF.

This clone was seen once. This sequence joins TRBV13 and TRBJ2-3, with D maybe TRBD1 (6 bases). Per the germline V gene, CDR1 is PRHDT and CDR2 is FYEKMQ (reference sequence). Trimming removed 3 bases at V and 2 bases at J, with 12 bases between. This CDR3 spans 15 amino acids. CDR3 coding DNA: TGTGCCAGCAGCTTGAAGGGGGACCACACAGATACGCAGTATTTT. Translating it yields CASSLKGDHTDTQYF.

The chain links TRBV6-5 to TRBJ1-2; D gene ambiguous. Trimming left V 10 bases short and J 8 bases short, with 17 bases between. The V gene's germline CDR1 is MNHEY and CDR2 SVGAGI. The CDR3 spans 12 residues. The CDR3 region has the DNA TGTGCCACAACGAGTGGGAGATCCGGCTACACCTTC. Its protein product is CATTSGRSGYTF.

The V gene is TRBV5-1, the J gene TRBJ2-1, with TRBD2 identical over 15 bases. V lost 4 bases to trimming and J lost 10 bases; unmatched junction nucleotides: 15. The CDR3 loop spans 18 amino acids. The germline V gene has CDR1 SGHRS and CDR2 YFSETQ. CDR3 nucleotide sequence: TGCGCCAGCAGCCCAGAGGGACTAGCGGGGGGTCTGGAGGGAGAGCAGTTCTTC. Translating gives CASSPEGLAGGLEGEQFF.

The chain joins TRBV29-1 to TRBJ1-2, with D possibly being TRBD1 (6 bases). The germline V gene has CDR1 SQVTM and CDR2 ANQGSEA. CDR3 length equals 12 residues. The germline V and J ends were trimmed by 5 bases and 6 bases, with 13 bases remaining between them. Here the CDR3 DNA reads TGCAGCGTTTTTATGGGGGGCAATGGCTACACCTTC. Its translation: CSVFMGGNGYTF.

As DNA, the CDR3 is TGTGCCAGCTCCCCGGACAGTGAAGCTTTCTTT. Amino acids: CASSPDSEAFF. The chain has TRBV2 and TRBJ1-1, with D perhaps TRBD1 (6 bases). Germline V lookup: CDR1 SNHLY, CDR2 FYNNEI. V was cut by 8 bases and J by 7 bases, with 11 bases left in between. This CDR3 region has 11 residues.

Comment on this clone: Other DNA sequences in the same sample also yield this CDR3. CDR3 protein: CATSRDSPQETQYF. The CDR3 DNA follows: TGTGCCACCAGCAGAGATTCTCCCCAAGAGACCCAGTACTTC. The V and J genes are TRBV15 and TRBJ2-5; D is unresolved. The CDR3 covers 14 residues. From germline, CDR1 is LNHNV and CDR2 YYDKDF (reference sequence). The germline V and J ends were trimmed by 0 bases and 1 base, with 6 bases remaining between them.

This clone has ten or more counts. The V call is TRBV18, the J call TRBJ1-1, with D perhaps TRBD1 (5 bases). The V and J ends lost 3 bases and 1 base respectively, with 6 bases between them. This CDR3 contains 13 residues. Germline CDR1 and CDR2: KGHSH and LQKENI. CDR3 in DNA: TGTGCCAGCTCACCGGACACGAACACTGAAGCTTTCTTT. Its translation is CASSPDTNTEAFF.

In this sample, this clone turned up a few times. The chain couples TRBV7-9 to TRBJ2-3, with D perhaps being TRBD1 or TRBD2 (5 bases each). Per germline, CDR1 SEHNR and CDR2 FQNEAQ (reference sequence). The V end was cut by 5 bases, the J end by 3 bases, with 12 bases between. There are 14 residues in the CDR3. For the CDR3, the DNA is TGTGCCAGCAGCATCGGGACGGAGACAGATACGCAGTATTTT. Translating gives CASSIGTETDTQYF.

With regard to this clone: Other DNA sequences in the same sample also yield this CDR3. The CDR3 DNA reads as TGTGCCAGCAGCTTCGGCAATCAGCCCCAGCATTTT. This sequence encodes CASSFGNQPQHF. V gene TRBV7-2 combines with J gene TRBJ1-5; no reliable D call. V gave up 3 bases and J gave up 2 bases, with 2 bases separating them. The CDR3 runs to 12 residues. Germline V gene data show CDR1 as SGHTA and CDR2 as FQGNSA.

The chain uses TRBV5-1 and TRBJ2-1; 10 positions agree with TRBD1. V shed 4 bases, J shed 8 bases, and the junction held 3 bases outside the gene matches. Germline CDR1 and CDR2: SGHRS and YFSETQ. This CDR3 comprises 13 residues. CDR3 amino acids: CASSPGQGYEQFF. The CDR3 region has the DNA TGCGCCAGCAGCCCGGGACAGGGGTATGAGCAGTTCTTC.

V is TRBV29-1 and J is TRBJ2-1, with D perhaps assigned TRBD1 or TRBD2 (6 bases each). Germline V gene lookup returns CDR1 SQVTM and CDR2 ANQGSEA. The germline V and J ends were trimmed by 4 bases and 3 bases, with 13 bases remaining between them. This CDR3 region has 14 residues. CDR3 DNA sequence: TGCAGCGTTGTATCGGGGGCTCGCTACAATGAGCAGTTCTTC. Its protein product is CSVVSGARYNEQFF.

The DNA of the CDR3 is TGTGCCAGCAGCCGTTCCGGACACAGCTACGAGCAGTACTTC. This encodes CASSRSGHSYEQYF. V gene TRBV5-6 combines with J gene TRBJ2-7, with a weak D call TRBD1 (5 bases). Germline values: CDR1 SGHDT, CDR2 YYEEEE. V shed 4 bases and J shed 3 bases, with 14 bases lying between them. The CDR3 is made up of 14 amino acids.